The rows below give T cell receptor beta chains drawn from one sample of a study of blood T cell repertoires in COVID-19. Data came from immunoSEQ multiplex PCR; TCRdb stores just in-frame clones and leaves some out. Among about 250,000 clones listed, roughly 90% were seen once. Input material: peripheral blood. Source of these receptors: a woman in her thirties or forties who had recovered from COVID-19. Both conserved end residues are part of each CDR3. A D gene is named only where the DNA matches it firmly. Clone size is given for some rows only: seen once, a few or many times, or a class if the clone is expanded.

j_call | v_call | d_call | clone_size | cdr3_length | cdr3_aa | cdr3_nt
TRBJ2-7 | TRBV12-5 | TRBD2 | . | 16 | CASADRGLAGAGEQYF | TGTGCTAGTGCCGATAGGGGGCTAGCGGGAGCGGGGGAGCAGTACTTC
TRBJ1-2 | TRBV16 | . | . | 14 | CASSPGGANYGYTF | TGTGCCAGCAGCCCCGGCGGGGCTAACTATGGCTACACCTTC
TRBJ2-5 | TRBV5-1 | TRBD2 | . | 14 | CASSLLLAGETQYF | TGCGCCAGCAGCTTGTTGCTAGCGGGAGAGACCCAGTACTTC
TRBJ2-1 | TRBV5-6 | TRBD1 | . | 17 | CASRETGQASFYNEQFF | TGTGCCAGCAGGGAGACGGGACAGGCTAGCTTCTACAATGAGCAGTTCTTC
TRBJ2-2 | TRBV5-1 | . | . | 12 | CASSPGEGELFF | TGCGCCAGCAGCCCCGGGGAGGGGGAGCTGTTTTTT
TRBJ2-7 | TRBV3-1/TRBV3-2 | TRBD1 | . | 15 | CASSQIQGGIYEQYF | TGTGCCAGCAGCCAAATACAGGGGGGTATCTACGAGCAGTACTTC
TRBJ2-3 | TRBV5-6 | TRBD1 | . | 16 | CASSLGTGVGLDTQYF | TGTGCCAGCAGCTTGGGGACAGGGGTCGGGTTGGATACGCAGTATTTT
TRBJ2-1 | TRBV27 | . | . | 15 | CASSLGSTSYNEQFF | TGTGCCAGCAGTTTAGGTAGCACCTCCTACAATGAGCAGTTCTTC
TRBJ2-7 | TRBV5-1 | TRBD1 | . | 15 | CASSAHGTGGREQYF | TGCGCCAGCAGCGCACACGGGACAGGGGGGCGCGAGCAGTACTTC
TRBJ2-7 | TRBV7-6 | . | . | 11 | CASSYRDEQYF | TGTGCCAGCAGCTACAGGGACGAGCAGTACTTC
TRBJ2-3 | TRBV2 | . | . | 16 | CASSGGAAPWLDTQYF | TGTGCCAGCAGTGGTGGTGCAGCGCCCTGGCTAGATACGCAGTATTTT
TRBJ2-1 | TRBV29-1 | . | . | 14 | CSVALGSGYNEQFF | TGCAGCGTTGCCCTCGGGAGTGGCTACAATGAGCAGTTCTTC
TRBJ1-2 | TRBV9 | . | once | 13 | CASRSRFDYGYTF | TGTGCCAGCCGATCGAGATTCGATTATGGCTACACCTTC
TRBJ1-1 | TRBV19 | . | . | 14 | CASSITGINTEAFF | TGTGCCAGTAGTATCACAGGGATCAACACTGAAGCTTTCTTT
TRBJ2-1 | TRBV7-8 | TRBD2 | . | 20 | CASSLAWGLAGVSSYNEQFF | TGTGCCAGCAGCTTAGCTTGGGGGCTAGCGGGAGTATCCTCCTACAATGAGCAGTTCTTC
TRBJ2-3 | TRBV5-1 | . | . | 16 | CASSLSGSTSTDTQYF | TGCGCCAGCAGCTTGTCGGGGTCTACTAGCACAGATACGCAGTATTTT
TRBJ2-1 | TRBV9 | TRBD2 | . | 17 | CASSVVWTSGGYNEQFF | TGTGCCAGCAGCGTAGTTTGGACTAGCGGAGGCTACAATGAGCAGTTCTTC
TRBJ1-2 | TRBV25-1 | TRBD1 | . | 14 | CASSGLRDSYGYTF | TGTGCCAGCAGTGGACTCCGGGACAGCTATGGCTACACCTTC
TRBJ1-2 | TRBV28 | . | . | 14 | CASSLYRKNYGYTF | TGTGCCAGCAGTTTATACAGGAAAAACTATGGCTACACCTTC
TRBJ1-1 | TRBV12-3/TRBV12-4 | . | . | 12 | CASSFVNTEAFF | TGTGCCAGCAGTTTCGTAAACACTGAAGCTTTCTTT
TRBJ1-1 | TRBV29-1 | . | . | 15 | CSVEETWEMNTEAFF | TGCAGCGTTGAAGAAACATGGGAGATGAACACTGAAGCTTTCTTT
TRBJ2-3 | TRBV29-1 | TRBD1 | once | 14 | CSASQGVATDTQYF | TGCAGCGCCTCCCAGGGGGTTGCCACAGATACGCAGTATTTT
TRBJ2-7 | TRBV27 | TRBD1 | . | 13 | CASRTGYSPEQYF | TGTGCCAGCAGGACAGGGTACTCTCCGGAGCAGTACTTC
TRBJ2-7 | TRBV6-1 | TRBD2 | . | 16 | CASSAGLAGGTYEQYF | TGTGCCAGCAGTGCCGGACTAGCGGGAGGAACCTACGAGCAGTACTTC
TRBJ1-1 | TRBV14 | . | few | 16 | CASSQDWWAGNTEAFF | TGTGCCAGCAGCCAAGATTGGTGGGCGGGAAACACTGAAGCTTTCTTT
TRBJ2-1 | TRBV12-3/TRBV12-4 | TRBD2 | . | 13 | CASSFSGGNEQFF | TGTGCCAGCAGTTTTTCGGGGGGCAATGAGCAGTTCTTC
TRBJ2-7 | TRBV29-1 | TRBD2 | once | 15 | CSVETGLAGAYEQYF | TGCAGCGTTGAAACCGGACTAGCGGGAGCCTACGAGCAGTACTTC
TRBJ2-1 | TRBV10-3 | . | many | 17 | CAISELRQDRSYNEQFF | TGTGCCATCAGTGAGTTGCGACAGGATCGCTCCTACAATGAGCAGTTCTTC
TRBJ2-5 | TRBV7-2 | TRBD1 | . | 15 | CASSEQGTGGETQYF | TGTGCCAGCAGCGAACAGGGGACAGGGGGAGAGACCCAGTACTTC
TRBJ2-5 | TRBV29-1 | . | . | 13 | CSAEGGPGRTQYF | TGCAGCGCCGAAGGAGGGCCGGGGCGGACCCAGTACTTC
TRBJ2-7 | TRBV7-9 | TRBD1 | . | 15 | CASSPATGNPYEQYF | TGTGCCAGCAGCCCGGCGACAGGGAACCCCTACGAGCAGTACTTC
TRBJ2-7 | TRBV6-6 | . | . | 14 | CASSYGDFTYEQYF | TGTGCCAGCAGTTACGGGGACTTCACCTACGAGCAGTACTTC
TRBJ1-2 | TRBV19 | . | . | 10 | CASGPPGYTF | TGTGCCAGTGGGCCTCCGGGCTACACCTTC
TRBJ1-2 | TRBV5-5 | . | . | 14 | CASVHYQGTLGYTF | TGTGCCAGCGTCCACTATCAGGGGACCTTGGGCTACACCTTC
TRBJ2-3 | TRBV7-9 | TRBD2 | . | 13 | CASRIGGTDTQYF | TGTGCCAGCAGGATCGGGGGGACAGATACGCAGTATTTT
TRBJ2-2 | TRBV3-1/TRBV3-2 | . | . | 18 | CASSQGSLLAGNTGELFF | TGTGCCAGCAGCCAAGGATCCCTCCTGGCAGGGAACACCGGGGAGCTGTTTTTT
TRBJ2-7 | TRBV20-1 | TRBD2 | . | 16 | CSASRTSGTFQGEQYF | TGCAGTGCTAGTAGAACTAGCGGAACCTTCCAGGGCGAGCAGTACTTC
TRBJ2-1 | TRBV30 | TRBD2 | . | 17 | CTWSYRPSGTPGDEQFF | TGTACCTGGAGCTATCGGCCTAGCGGGACCCCCGGGGATGAGCAGTTCTTC
TRBJ2-1 | TRBV5-5 | . | . | 15 | CASSLMGAGTNEQFF | TGTGCCAGCAGCTTAATGGGAGCGGGTACCAATGAGCAGTTCTTC
TRBJ2-2 | TRBV11-1 | TRBD2 | . | 16 | CASSARLAGGTGELFF | TGTGCCAGCAGCGCGAGACTAGCGGGAGGCACCGGGGAGCTGTTTTTT
TRBJ2-7 | TRBV11-2 | TRBD2 | . | 16 | CASSFNSGRASYEQYF | TGTGCCAGCAGCTTCAACAGCGGGAGGGCCTCCTACGAGCAGTACTTC
TRBJ2-6 | TRBV28 | TRBD1 | . | 15 | CASSTGGSGANVLTF | TGTGCCAGCAGTACAGGGGGCTCTGGGGCCAACGTCCTGACTTTC
TRBJ2-7 | TRBV9 | . | . | 15 | CASSVGLAGYYEQYF | TGTGCCAGCAGCGTCGGGCTAGCCGGTTACTACGAGCAGTACTTC
TRBJ1-1 | TRBV29-1 | TRBD1 | . | 11 | CSVLRRDRAFF | TGCAGCGTTTTGAGGAGGGACAGGGCTTTCTTT
TRBJ2-5 | TRBV15 | TRBD2 | . | 15 | CATSRSSSGQETQYF | TGTGCCACCAGCAGAAGTTCTAGCGGCCAAGAGACCCAGTACTTC
TRBJ1-4 | TRBV12-3/TRBV12-4 | . | . | 13 | CASSLRAGPKLFF | TGTGCCAGCAGTTTAAGGGCAGGGCCCAAACTGTTTTTT
TRBJ2-1 | TRBV15 | . | . | 12 | CATSPASDEQFF | TGTGCCACCAGCCCGGCGAGCGATGAGCAGTTCTTC
TRBJ1-1 | TRBV7-3 | . | . | 14 | CASSLYRESAEAFF | TGTGCCAGCAGCTTATACAGGGAGAGCGCTGAAGCTTTCTTT
TRBJ2-3 | TRBV7-9 | TRBD1 | . | 16 | CASSRLGGSSTDTQYF | TGTGCCAGCAGCCGTCTAGGGGGCTCTAGCACAGATACGCAGTATTTT
TRBJ2-7 | TRBV6-5 | . | once | 14 | CASSTPAGSAEQYF | TGTGCCAGCAGCACCCCGGCAGGGTCAGCCGAGCAGTACTTC
TRBJ2-7 | TRBV2 | . | . | 14 | CASSGGISPYEQYF | TGTGCCAGCAGTGGAGGGATATCCCCCTACGAGCAGTACTTC
TRBJ2-1 | TRBV5-4 | TRBD2 | . | 16 | CAVLAGGPGSYNEQFF | TGTGCCGTACTAGCGGGAGGCCCCGGCTCCTACAATGAGCAGTTCTTC
TRBJ2-2 | TRBV5-1 | . | . | 15 | CASSPRSQGTGELFF | TGCGCCAGCAGCCCGAGGTCCCAGGGCACCGGGGAGCTGTTTTTT
TRBJ2-5 | TRBV5-1 | TRBD2 | once | 16 | CASSLAGGSATETQYF | TGCGCCAGCAGCTTGGCCGGCGGGAGCGCTACGGAGACCCAGTACTTC
TRBJ1-5 | TRBV21-1 | . | . | 13 | CASSTNRDQPQHF | TGTGCCAGCAGCACGAACAGGGATCAGCCCCAGCATTTT
TRBJ1-2 | TRBV7-9 | . | . | 16 | CASSSGQTQVNYGYTF | TGTGCCAGCAGCTCGGGACAAACTCAAGTTAACTATGGCTACACCTTC
TRBJ2-7 | TRBV3-1/TRBV3-2 | TRBD1 | . | 14 | CASSQRQGSHEQYF | TGTGCCAGCAGCCAACGACAGGGGAGTCACGAGCAGTACTTC
TRBJ2-7 | TRBV12-3/TRBV12-4 | . | . | 13 | CASTLPGVYEQYF | TGTGCCAGCACCCTTCCGGGGGTGTACGAGCAGTACTTC
TRBJ2-1 | TRBV6-4 | TRBD1 | . | 13 | CASSDGQGYEQFF | TGTGCCAGCAGTGACGGACAGGGGTATGAGCAGTTCTTC